One and the same sample provided the 29 T cell receptor beta chains below, sequenced in a study of shared clonotypes between healthy human individuals (TCRdb year 2020). Libraries were prepared through the immunoSEQ multiplex PCR assay. TCRdb obtained this table from immuneACCESS and retained in-frame rearrangements with V and J assigned. These tables miss some clones; where compared with another copy, unresolved V genes account for less than half of the shortfall, and the remainder is unexplained. The sample profile shows about 490,000 clones; around three quarters of them were found once. The ten largest clonotypes hold around 12% of the sample. Input material: PBMCs. These receptors came from a woman aged 40 to 50 in good health. Some clones in this sample may be carry-over from other donors' samples.

The V gene is TRBV28, the J gene TRBJ1-4; 11 bases fit TRBD1. The CDR3 has 17 amino acids. Unmatched junction bases numbered 12, after V lost 4 bases and J lost 8 bases. Germline CDR1 reads MDHEN; CDR2 reads SYDVKM. CDR3 sequence: CASSSGTGGVIVEKLFF. CDR3 bases: TGTGCCAGCAGTTCCGGGACAGGGGGGGTGATAGTGGAAAAACTGTTTTTT.

This rearrangement joins TRBV27 to TRBJ2-5; D is ambiguous. In germline, CDR1 is MNHEY, CDR2 SMNVEV (reference sequence). Deletions cut 0 bases from V and 0 bases from J, with 2 bases between. CDR3 length equals 13 residues. The CDR3 loop is CASSLSYQETQYF. DNA of the CDR3: TGTGCCAGCAGTTTATCGTACCAAGAGACCCAGTACTTC.

Here the CDR3 reads CASRWMGGDEQYF. The CDR3, as DNA: TGTGCCAGCAGGTGGATGGGGGGGGACGAGCAGTACTTC. This chain connects TRBV6-6 to TRBJ2-7; TRBD2 agrees at 7 bases. The CDR3 is 13 amino acids. Per the germline V gene, CDR1 is MNHNY and CDR2 is SVGAGI (reference sequence). The junction had 7 bases not matched to a gene; V was cut back by 6 bases and J by 5 bases.

About this clone itself: The same CDR3 also results from other DNA sequences found in this sample. The chain is built from TRBV7-9 and TRBJ2-5; 8 bases map to TRBD2. CDR3 length: 15 amino acids. V shed 0 bases and J 1 base; nucleotides not matched to a gene: 1. In germline, CDR1 is SEHNR, CDR2 FQNEAQ (reference sequence). The CDR3 DNA reads TGTGCCAGCAGCTTAGCCCTAGCGGGCCAAGAGACCCAGTACTTC. Translation gives CASSLALAGQETQYF.

The chain has TRBV27 and TRBJ1-5; no reliable D call. The CDR3 sequence is 14 residues long. Per the germline V gene, CDR1 is MNHEY and CDR2 is SMNVEV (reference sequence). V lost 3 bases, J lost 4 bases, and 10 bases lay in between. CDR3: CASSLRRENQPQHF. CDR3 DNA: TGTGCCAGCAGTTTGCGGAGAGAGAATCAGCCCCAGCATTTT.

This chain joins TRBV11-2 and TRBJ1-2; 7 nucleotides line up with TRBD1. This CDR3 is built from 15 residues. V lost 2 bases to trimming and J lost 4 bases; unmatched junction nucleotides: 7. From germline, CDR1 is SGHAT and CDR2 FQNNGV. This CDR3 reads CASSLRSGDSYGYTF. The CDR3 nucleotides are TGTGCCAGCAGCTTACGTTCAGGGGACAGCTATGGCTACACCTTC.

The sample holds many counts of this clone. The chain is built from TRBV19 and TRBJ2-1, with D tentatively TRBD2 (6 bases). Trimming removed 3 bases at V and 4 bases at J, with 13 bases between. Germline values: CDR1 LNHDA, CDR2 SQIVND (reference sequence). This CDR3 region has 15 residues. The CDR3 loop reads CASSISRGWYNEQFF. The CDR3 bases are TGTGCCAGTAGTATTTCACGGGGGTGGTACAATGAGCAGTTCTTC.

This clone has just one count. The V and J genes are TRBV5-4 and TRBJ2-7, with D uncertain. Germline V lookup: CDR1 SGHNT, CDR2 YYREEE (reference sequence). The CDR3 covers 13 residues. Deletions cut 1 base from V and 0 bases from J, with 5 bases between. CDR3 protein: CASSLTHSYEQYF. The CDR3 nucleotides read TGTGCCAGCAGCTTGACGCACTCCTACGAGCAGTACTTC.

The chain couples TRBV7-9 to TRBJ2-3; D gene uncertain. Germline CDR1 and CDR2: SEHNR and FQNEAQ (reference sequence). The CDR3 has 13 residues. Trimming left V 5 bases short and J 6 bases short, with 12 bases between. The CDR3 DNA reads TGTGCCAGCAGCCACCCCAATGAGGATACGCAGTATTTT. Amino acids: CASSHPNEDTQYF.

V usage is TRBV6-9 and J usage is TRBJ2-3; 7 bases are a match to TRBD2. Unmatched junction bases numbered 12, after V lost 8 bases and J lost 7 bases. This CDR3 contains 14 residues. The germline CDR1 and CDR2 sequences are MNHGY and SVAAGI. CDR3 residues: CASLTPREGNTQYF. The CDR3 coding sequence is TGTGCCAGCCTAACTCCGAGGGAGGGAAATACGCAGTATTTT.

The J gene is TRBJ2-7, the V gene TRBV29-1; 11 bases line up with TRBD2. The CDR3 totals 17 residues. CDR1 SQVTM and CDR2 ANQGSEA come from the germline V gene. The ends lost 7 bases at V and 3 bases at J; junction bases unmatched: 17. The CDR3 DNA follows: TGCAGCGCTAGACAGGGGGACTTGACTAGCGGGAACTACGAGCAGTACTTC. Protein: CSARQGDLTSGNYEQYF.

V usage is TRBV27 and J usage is TRBJ1-5; D is possibly TRBD1 (5 bases). CDR1 is MNHEY, CDR2 SMNVEV, per germline (reference sequence). V was cut by 5 bases and J by 5 bases, with 10 bases left in between. The CDR3 extends over 13 amino acids. In nucleotides, the CDR3 is TGTGCCAGCAGTCGACAGTTGGATCAGCCCCAGCATTTT. It is translated as CASSRQLDQPQHF.

The CDR3: CATQNYEQYF. The CDR3 nucleotides are TGTGCCACGCAGAACTACGAGCAGTACTTC. The genes are TRBV27 and TRBJ2-7; D is unresolved. The V gene's germline CDR1 is MNHEY and CDR2 SMNVEV (reference sequence). The CDR3 runs 10 residues. The V end was cut by 10 bases, the J end by 3 bases, with 7 bases between.

This chain uses TRBV10-3 with TRBJ2-2; tentative D call: TRBD2 (5 bases). Germline CDR1 ENHRY, CDR2 SYGVKD. The CDR3 length is 16 residues. V lost 2 bases, J lost 6 bases, and 16 bases lay in between. The CDR3 is CAISELLVKRAGELFF. CDR3 in DNA: TGTGCCATCAGTGAGCTCCTGGTAAAGAGGGCCGGGGAGCTGTTTTTT.

The gene calls are TRBV27 and TRBJ2-3; TRBD2 is a possible D gene (6 bases). With 3 bases removed from V and 5 bases from J, the gap between germline ends came to 15 bases. CDR1 and CDR2 (germline): MNHEY, SMNVEV (reference sequence). The CDR3 is made up of 15 amino acids. The CDR3 loop is CASSLDGRGLDTQYF. CDR3 in DNA: TGTGCCAGCAGTTTGGACGGGAGAGGCCTAGATACGCAGTATTTT.

The chain is built from TRBV11-2 and TRBJ2-5; 7 bases are a match to TRBD2. Looked up from germline, CDR1 is SGHAT and CDR2 is FQNNGV. This CDR3 is 16 amino acids long. Trimming at V came to 1 base and at J to 5 bases, leaving 10 bases not matched to a gene. The CDR3: CASSLVSRGEWETQYF. CDR3 nucleotide sequence: TGTGCCAGCAGCTTAGTGTCACGGGGGGAGTGGGAGACCCAGTACTTC.

The rearrangement joins TRBV9 to TRBJ1-2; D gene uncertain. This CDR3 spans 13 amino acids. From germline, CDR1 is SGDLS and CDR2 YYNGEE. V gave up 2 bases and J gave up 8 bases, with 13 bases separating them. The CDR3 DNA sequence: TGTGCCAGCAGCGTTGGGGTCTTGGGAGGCTACACCTTC. The encoded protein is CASSVGVLGGYTF.

This sequence joins TRBV5-1 and TRBJ2-3, with D perhaps being TRBD1 or TRBD2 (5 bases each). Trimming shortened V by 4 bases and J by 0 bases, and 12 bases separated the two germline ends. The CDR3 consists of 15 residues. CDR1 SGHRS and CDR2 YFSETQ come from the germline V gene. CDR3 bases: TGCGCCAGCAGCGAGGGGCAGCAAAGCACAGATACGCAGTATTTT. As protein: CASSEGQQSTDTQYF.

This rearrangement joins TRBV5-6 to TRBJ1-4; no clear D. Trimming shortened V by 1 base and J by 1 base, and 14 bases separated the two germline ends. Germline CDR1 is SGHDT and CDR2 is YYEEEE. The CDR3 runs 17 residues. CDR3 protein: CASSLSWFSQTNEKLFF. CDR3 nucleotide sequence: TGTGCCAGCAGCTTGAGTTGGTTTTCACAAACTAATGAAAAACTGTTTTTT. The full variable domain, with the rest looked up from reference TRBV5-6 and TRBJ1-4, is DAGVTQSPTHLIKTRGQQVTLRCSPKSGHDTVSWYQQALGQGPQFIFQYYEEEERQRGNFPDRFSGHQFPNYSSELNVNALLLGDSALYLCASSLSWFSQTNEKLFFGSGTQLSVL.

The chain has TRBV28 and TRBJ1-2; 7 positions agree with TRBD1. V shed 8 bases and J 3 bases; nucleotides not matched to a gene: 6. Germline-derived CDR1 and CDR2 are MDHEN and SYDVKM. The length of the CDR3 is 13 residues. The CDR3 loop is CASGRQGDYGYTF. The CDR3 nucleotides are TGTGCCAGCGGGAGGCAGGGGGACTATGGCTACACCTTC.

This clone was recorded many times. The sample carries other DNA sequences with the same CDR3. The genes are TRBV6-1 and TRBJ1-1; TRBD1 matches 9 bases. CDR3 size: 14 residues. With 6 bases clipped from V and 1 base from J, the junction kept 3 bases outside the gene matches. Germline values: CDR1 MNHNS, CDR2 SASEGT. In DNA form, the CDR3 reads TGTGCCAGCAGGGGACAGGGATCGAACACTGAAGCTTTCTTT. This sequence encodes CASRGQGSNTEAFF.

The gene calls are TRBV7-9 and TRBJ2-7; D remains unclear. This CDR3 has 14 amino acids. Germline CDR1 and CDR2: SEHNR and FQNEAQ (reference sequence). V was shortened by 1 base and J by 3 bases, with 10 bases between the two germline ends. In DNA form, the CDR3 reads TGTGCCAGCAGCTTAGTAGGAGAAGTCTACGAGCAGTACTTC. Amino acid sequence: CASSLVGEVYEQYF.

The rearrangement uses TRBV10-3 and TRBJ2-1; 11 bases align to TRBD2. V shed 2 bases and J 6 bases; nucleotides not matched to a gene: 3. CDR3 length equals 15 residues. Looked up from germline, CDR1 is ENHRY and CDR2 is SYGVKD. The CDR3 DNA is TGTGCCATCAGTGAGGGTAGCGGGAGGGGCAATGAGCAGTTCTTC. This encodes CAISEGSGRGNEQFF.

This CDR3 reads CSVQGGQGAFNYGYTF. The CDR3 DNA sequence: TGCAGCGTCCAAGGGGGACAGGGGGCTTTTAACTATGGCTACACCTTC. The chain links TRBV29-1 to TRBJ1-2; 12 nucleotides match TRBD1. This CDR3 region has 16 residues. Germline CDR1 reads SQVTM; CDR2 reads ANQGSEA. V dropped 6 bases and J dropped 1; count of bases not matched to a gene: 9.

The rearrangement uses TRBV5-1 and TRBJ2-4; 7 nucleotides agree with TRBD2. The CDR3 loop spans 15 amino acids. Looked up from germline, CDR1 is SGHRS and CDR2 is YFSETQ. The ends lost 4 bases at V and 5 bases at J; junction bases unmatched: 9. CDR3: CASSLLGGDQNIQYF. Here the CDR3 DNA reads TGCGCCAGCAGCCTTCTTGGGGGGGACCAAAACATTCAGTACTTC. Together with reference TRBV5-1 and TRBJ2-4, the CDR3 gives the full variable domain: KAGVTQTPRYLIKTRGQQVTLSCSPISGHRSVSWYQQTPGQGLQFLFEYFSETQRNKGNFPGRFSGRQFSNSRSEMNVSTLELGDSALYLCASSLLGGDQNIQYFGAGTRLSVL.

The chain links TRBV4-2 to TRBJ2-7; the match to TRBD2 covers 7 bases. The germline CDR1 and CDR2 sequences are LGHNA and YNFKEQ. This CDR3 is built from 17 residues. With V trimmed by 0 bases and J by 2 bases, 10 bases remained unmatched. CDR3 region: CASSQEGFPSGPYEQYF. CDR3 bases: TGTGCCAGCAGCCAAGAAGGTTTTCCTAGCGGACCCTACGAGCAGTACTTC.

This chain links TRBV27 with TRBJ2-2; D is perhaps TRBD1 or TRBD2 (5 bases each). The CDR3 extends over 15 amino acids. Germline CDR1 MNHEY, CDR2 SMNVEV (reference sequence). V lost 6 bases and J 5 bases, leaving 16 bases between the germline ends. This CDR3 reads CASSLEAWGTGELFF. DNA of the CDR3: TGTGCCAGCAGCTTGGAGGCTTGGGGGACCGGGGAGCTGTTTTTT.

A word on this clone: A much larger clone lies one base from this, so it may be a read error. This rearrangement joins TRBV7-9 to TRBJ2-1; no definite D call. The CDR3 contains 12 residues. Deletions cut 3 bases from V and 8 bases from J, with 8 bases between. Looked up from germline, CDR1 is SEHNR and CDR2 is FQNEAQ (reference sequence). The CDR3 DNA reads as TGTGCCAGCAGCTTTCCCGGCGATGAGCAGTTCTTC. It specifies CASSFPGDEQFF.

Only one count was recorded for this clone. The chain has TRBV5-5 and TRBJ1-4; D perhaps matches TRBD1 (6 bases). CDR3 length equals 14 residues. The germline CDR1 and CDR2 sequences are SGHKS and YYEKEE (reference sequence). With 4 bases removed from V and 5 bases from J, the gap between germline ends came to 12 bases. CDR3 sequence reads: CASSQDSHNEKLFF. CDR3 bases: TGTGCCAGCAGCCAGGACAGCCACAATGAAAAACTGTTTTTT. Together with reference TRBV5-5 and TRBJ1-4, the CDR3 gives the full variable domain: DAGVTQSPTHLIKTRGQQVTLRCSPISGHKSVSWYQQVLGQGPQFIFQYYEKEERGRGNFPDRFSARQFPNYSSELNVNALLLGDSALYLCASSQDSHNEKLFFGSGTQLSVL.